These 28 T cell receptor beta chains came from one sample sequenced in a study of blood T cells in healthy people across ages. Then a second PCR, running roughly 6 to 12 cycles, was carried out with a sample-barcoded 5' primer and a J-beta primer mix. Using its own MiXCR run on the 5' RACE reads, TCRdb lists one record per CDR3 protein. The sample includes approximately 1.5 million distinct CDR3 sequences, roughly 32% of them seen just once. Sample: blood. The origin of the receptors is a woman younger than 45 in good health.

This clonotype appeared many times. V is TRBV29-1 and J is TRBJ1-2; TRBD1 matches at 9 bases. The CDR3 runs to 14 residues. V was clipped by 6 bases and J by 7 bases; unmatched bases: 12. CDR1 and CDR2 from the germline V gene are SQVTM and ANQGSEA. In DNA form, the CDR3 reads TGCAGCGTCCGGGACAGGGCAAGGAGTAGTGGCTACACCTTC. Residues: CSVRDRARSSGYTF.

This chain uses TRBV7-2 with TRBJ2-3, with D possibly being TRBD1 (6 bases). The V end lost 5 bases, the J end lost 2 bases, and 14 bases lay between the germline ends. This CDR3 has 15 residues. Germline CDR1 reads SGHTA; CDR2 reads FQGNSA. In nucleotides, the CDR3 is TGTGCCAGCAGCGCAGGACAGACTTTCACAGATACGCAGTATTTT. Its translation: CASSAGQTFTDTQYF.

This clonotype has at least ten counts. V usage is TRBV7-3 and J usage is TRBJ2-1, with TRBD2 as a possible D gene (6 bases). This CDR3 contains 16 residues. Germline values: CDR1 SGHTA, CDR2 FQGTGA. The ends were cut back, 1 base at V and 7 bases at J, with 17 bases in the middle. The CDR3 loop reads CASSLNGRGIGNEQFF. In DNA, the CDR3 is TGTGCCAGCAGCTTAAATGGGCGGGGTATTGGGAATGAGCAGTTCTTC.

This clonotype was detected a few times. The V call is TRBV6-5, the J call TRBJ2-5, with D unresolved. There are 17 residues in the CDR3. Germline V lookup: CDR1 MNHEY, CDR2 SVGAGI. V was shortened by 0 bases and J by 4 bases, with 18 bases between the two germline ends. The CDR3: CASSYSRSLGGVETQYF. The CDR3 bases are TGTGCCAGCAGTTACTCGCGCTCTCTCGGTGGGGTAGAGACCCAGTACTTC.

The CDR3 DNA reads as TGTGCCAGCAGCAGACAGGGTTGGGAGACCCAGTTCTTC. This gives the protein CASSRQGWETQFF. The chain employs TRBV6-6 and TRBJ2-1; 7 bases are a match to TRBD1. The CDR3 is 13 residues long. Trimming at V came to 6 bases and at J to 13 bases, leaving 12 bases not matched to a gene. CDR1 is MNHNY and CDR2 is SVGAGI in the germline V gene (reference sequence).

The chain recombines TRBV4-1 with TRBJ1-4; possible D gene TRBD1, 5 bases. Germline V gene sequence: CDR1 MGHRA, CDR2 YSYEKL. Trimming pared 1 base from V and 7 bases from J, leaving 13 bases between. This CDR3 comprises 15 residues. CDR3 loop: CASSQVGGSGEKLFF. The CDR3 DNA sequence: TGCGCCAGCAGCCAAGTGGGGGGAAGTGGTGAAAAACTGTTTTTT.

On this clonotype itself: Just one base apart from a much larger clone, this may be a read error. The rearrangement joins TRBV20-1 to TRBJ1-5; D possibly corresponds to TRBD1 (5 bases). The CDR3 has 14 amino acids. Per the germline V gene, CDR1 is DFQATT and CDR2 is SNEGSKA (reference sequence). CDR3 sequence (DNA): TGCAGTGCTAGTCGCGGGGGTAGCGATCAGCCCCAGCATTTT. Residues: CSASRGGSDQPQHF.

This clonotype has a handful of counts. The rearrangement uses TRBV5-4 and TRBJ2-1, with 8 bases aligning to TRBD1. Trimming removed 0 bases from V and 8 bases from J; junction bases left unmatched: 7. The CDR3 is 15 residues long. CDR1 is SGHNT and CDR2 is YYREEE in the germline V gene (reference sequence). The CDR3 loop reads CASSLGGDRGYEQFF. The CDR3 DNA sequence: TGTGCCAGCAGCTTGGGAGGTGACAGGGGCTATGAGCAGTTCTTC.

In its sample, this clonotype was seen a few times. V usage is TRBV20-1 and J usage is TRBJ2-7; tentatively, D is TRBD1 or TRBD2 (6 bases each). The ends were cut back, 0 bases at V and 5 bases at J, with 14 bases in the middle. This CDR3 comprises 14 residues. Germline CDR1 and CDR2: DFQATT and SNEGSKA (reference sequence). Written as DNA, the CDR3 is TGCAGTGCTAGAGATAGGGGGGCCCATGACGAGCAGTACTTC. Translating it yields CSARDRGAHDEQYF.

The CDR3 region has the DNA TGCAGTGCTAGTAAAACAGGGGGCTTACATACGCAGTATTTT. Protein: CSASKTGGLHTQYF. V and J are TRBV20-1 and TRBJ2-3; TRBD1 matches 9 bases. Germline-derived CDR1 and CDR2 are DFQATT and SNEGSKA (reference sequence). This CDR3 region has 14 residues. The V and J ends lost 3 bases and 7 bases, in that order; junction bases with no gene match: 8.

In nucleotides, the CDR3 is TGCAGTGCTAGACCCGACTCCTCGGTAGCGTTCTTC. It codes for CSARPDSSVAFF. The J gene is TRBJ2-1, the V gene TRBV20-1; D is ambiguous. Germline assignment: CDR1 DFQATT and CDR2 SNEGSKA (reference sequence). V dropped 2 bases and J dropped 15 bases, with 17 bases sitting between them. CDR3 length: 12 amino acids.

This clonotype came up a few times. One end of the junction does not line up with germline, which may come from a read error. The V call is TRBV3-1, the J call TRBJ2-7; D ambiguous. CDR3 size: 14 residues. From germline, CDR1 is LGHDT and CDR2 YNNKEL (reference sequence). The CDR3: CASSQVRHSYERYF. The CDR3 coding sequence is TGTGCCAGCAGCCAAGTTAGACACTCCTACGAGCGGTACTTC.

This clonotype has just a few counts. V usage is TRBV5-6 and J usage is TRBJ1-2, with 8 bases identical to TRBD1. The CDR3 covers 14 residues. V shed 5 bases, J shed 5 bases, and the junction held 8 bases outside the gene matches. Germline CDR1 reads SGHDT; CDR2 reads YYEEEE. The CDR3 bases are TGTGCCAGCAGTGATGACAGGGGTCTTTATGGCTACACCTTC. Its translation: CASSDDRGLYGYTF. Filled out from reference TRBV5-6 and TRBJ1-2, the complete variable domain reads DAGVTQSPTHLIKTRGQQVTLRCSPKSGHDTVSWYQQALGQGPQFIFQYYEEEERQRGNFPDRFSGHQFPNYSSELNVNALLLGDSALYLCASSDDRGLYGYTFGSGTRLTVV.

CDR3: CASSEGYTQETQYF. In DNA form, the CDR3 reads TGTGCCAGCAGTGAAGGTTACACACAAGAGACCCAGTACTTC. The V and J genes are TRBV2 and TRBJ2-5; D unclear. The CDR3 has 14 amino acids. CDR1 is SNHLY and CDR2 is FYNNEI in the germline V gene. V was pared by 1 base and J by 2 bases, with 8 bases between.

This chain uses TRBV6-1 with TRBJ2-7; D is uncertain. The CDR3 contains 13 residues. V lost 7 bases to trimming and J lost 4 bases, with 14 bases between them. CDR1 and CDR2 from the germline V gene are MNHNS and SASEGT. The chain's CDR3 is CASTETWTYEQYF. As DNA, the CDR3 is TGTGCCAGCACCGAGACCTGGACGTACGAGCAGTACTTC.

As regards this clonotype: Being one base from a much bigger clone, this may be a read error. Here the CDR3 DNA reads TGCAGCGCTTCGGGACAGGGCGATGAGCAGTTCTTC. Protein sequence: CSASGQGDEQFF. This rearrangement joins TRBV29-1 to TRBJ2-1, with TRBD1 matching 9 bases. Per the germline V gene, CDR1 is SQVTM and CDR2 is ANQGSEA. J gave up 8 bases and V 7 bases, and 6 bases lay outside the gene matches. This CDR3 contains 12 residues.

J is TRBJ1-1 and V is TRBV4-1; no clear D gene. Looked up from germline, CDR1 is MGHRA and CDR2 is YSYEKL. V lost 0 bases, J lost 0 bases, and 14 bases lay in between. This CDR3 has 17 amino acids. DNA for the CDR3: TGCGCCAGCAGCCAAGATCCCTACAGATACATGAACACTGAAGCTTTCTTT. Amino acids: CASSQDPYRYMNTEAFF.

The chain combines TRBV4-1 with TRBJ2-1; D is ambiguous. The CDR3 totals 14 residues. Trimming left V 0 bases short and J 5 bases short, with 8 bases between. Looked up from germline, CDR1 is MGHRA and CDR2 is YSYEKL. The CDR3 DNA sequence: TGCGCCAGCAGCCAAGAATCCCGGAACAATGAGCAGTTCTTC. Translating it yields CASSQESRNNEQFF.

Details on this clonotype: One base away lies a much larger clone, so this may be a sequencing read error. J is TRBJ2-7 and V is TRBV29-1, with a tentative D call TRBD2 (6 bases). The CDR3 is 13 amino acids. The V end lost 6 bases, the J end lost 5 bases, and 17 bases lay between the germline ends. Germline V lookup: CDR1 SQVTM, CDR2 ANQGSEA. The CDR3 sequence is CSVARQGGDEQYF. CDR3 bases: TGCAGCGTGGCCCGGCAGGGAGGCGACGAGCAGTACTTC.

This clonotype was counted between two and nine times. J is TRBJ2-7 and V is TRBV6-1; possible D gene TRBD1, 6 bases. Germline V gene sequence: CDR1 MNHNS, CDR2 SASEGT. The CDR3 covers 15 residues. The V gene lost 5 bases and the J gene lost 0 bases, with 14 bases spanning the gap. CDR3 DNA sequence: TGTGCCAGCAGTCAGGAATGGACAGCCTCCTACGAGCAGTACTTC. Translated: CASSQEWTASYEQYF.

Comments on this clonotype: This may be a read error: a much more frequent sequence differs by one nucleotide. This sequence joins TRBV4-1 and TRBJ2-5, with D possibly TRBD2 on 7 matching bases. With 11 bases removed from V and 11 bases from J, the gap between germline ends came to 27 bases. The CDR3 sequence is 14 residues long. The germline gives CDR1 MGHRA, CDR2 YSYEKL. This CDR3 is CAAPGAGVHNEQYF. CDR3 bases: TGCGCCGCCCCAGGGGCGGGGGTCCACAATGAGCAGTACTTC.

This sequence joins TRBV7-2 and TRBJ1-5; a possible D gene is TRBD1 (5 bases). Trimming shortened V by 5 bases and J by 4 bases, and 15 bases separated the two germline ends. CDR1 and CDR2 (germline): SGHTA, FQGNSA. The CDR3 totals 15 residues. For the CDR3, the DNA is TGTGCCAGCAGCCCCCGGGGGGGTCTGAATCAGCCCCAGCATTTT. This codes for CASSPRGGLNQPQHF.

The chain uses TRBV6-2 or TRBV6-3 and TRBJ2-2; TRBD2 agrees at 9 bases. The CDR3 is 15 residues long. J was trimmed by 5 bases and V by 7 bases; bases with no gene match: 8. The germline V gene has CDR1 MNHEY and CDR2 SVGEGT. The CDR3 loop reads CASMPWLAGTGELFF. The DNA for the CDR3 is TGTGCCAGCATGCCTTGGCTAGCGGGGACCGGGGAGCTGTTTTTT.

This rearrangement joins TRBV7-3 to TRBJ2-7; D possibly corresponds to TRBD1 (5 bases). Per the germline V gene, CDR1 is SGHTA and CDR2 is FQGTGA. The CDR3 loop spans 12 amino acids. The V end lost 5 bases, the J end lost 3 bases, and 8 bases lay between the germline ends. In DNA, the CDR3 is TGTGCCAGCAGCGCAGGGTACTACGAGCAGTACTTC. Translated, it gives CASSAGYYEQYF.

There are a few counts of this clonotype. The V call is TRBV4-1, the J call TRBJ2-2; D unclear. The CDR3 is 13 amino acids. V was clipped by 2 bases and J by 4 bases, with 5 bases between them. The V gene's germline CDR1 is MGHRA and CDR2 YSYEKL. CDR3 sequence: CASSQWTTGELFF. The CDR3 DNA is TGCGCCAGCAGCCAATGGACCACCGGGGAGCTGTTTTTT.

There are a few counts of this clonotype. The chain links TRBV20-1 to TRBJ2-1, with 9 bases fitting TRBD2. This CDR3 is 13 amino acids long. The V gene's germline CDR1 is DFQATT and CDR2 SNEGSKA (reference sequence). With 5 bases clipped from V and 5 bases from J, the junction kept 4 bases outside the gene matches. CDR3 nucleotides: TGCAGTGCTCGGGGACTAGCAAACAATGAGCAGTTCTTC. Translation: CSARGLANNEQFF.

This clonotype was detected a few times. The rearrangement joins TRBV9 to TRBJ2-1, with 10 positions matching TRBD1. The CDR3 is made up of 16 amino acids. In germline, CDR1 is SGDLS, CDR2 YYNGEE. Trimming removed 0 bases from V and 5 bases from J; junction bases left unmatched: 5. The CDR3 sequence is CASSVGPGQGHNEQFF. DNA for the CDR3: TGTGCCAGCAGCGTAGGACCGGGACAGGGGCACAATGAGCAGTTCTTC.

The table lists this clonotype with a few counts. V and J are TRBV7-8 and TRBJ2-4; TRBD1 aligns across 7 bases. The DNA end lines up better with TRBJ2-7; the J call may be wrong. Germline V gene lookup returns CDR1 SGHVS and CDR2 FQNEAQ. This CDR3 is built from 16 residues. This CDR3 is CASSLRFGQALYEQYF. The CDR3 bases are TGTGCCAGCAGTCTGAGGTTCGGACAGGCCCTCTACGAGCAGTACTTC.